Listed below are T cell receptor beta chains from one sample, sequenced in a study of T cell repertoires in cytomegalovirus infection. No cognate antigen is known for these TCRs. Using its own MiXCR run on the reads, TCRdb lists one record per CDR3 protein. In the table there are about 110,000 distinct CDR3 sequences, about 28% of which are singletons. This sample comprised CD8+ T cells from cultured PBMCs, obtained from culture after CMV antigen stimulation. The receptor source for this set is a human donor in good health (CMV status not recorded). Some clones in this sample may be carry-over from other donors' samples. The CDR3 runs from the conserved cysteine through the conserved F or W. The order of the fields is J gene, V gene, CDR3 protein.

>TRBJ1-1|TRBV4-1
CASSQDWAGPMNTEAFF
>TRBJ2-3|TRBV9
CASSEALLTDTQYF
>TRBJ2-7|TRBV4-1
CASSQGLSSGGYEQYF
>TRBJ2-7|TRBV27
CASSLGRGGYEQYF
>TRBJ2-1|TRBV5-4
CASSLDGGGPYNEQFF
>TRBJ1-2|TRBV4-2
CASSQEGQGNYGYTF
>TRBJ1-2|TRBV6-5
CASSYSIRTRRYKGYGYTF
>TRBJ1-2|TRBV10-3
CAISGDPGQGANYGYTF
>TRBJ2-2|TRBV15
CATSKWLAGGHGGELFF
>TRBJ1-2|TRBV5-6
CASSQGPSRGGYTF
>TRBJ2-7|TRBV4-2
CASSQADNEQYF
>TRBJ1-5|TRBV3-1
CASSQSGQPQHF
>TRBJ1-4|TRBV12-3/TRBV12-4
CASSLARKAANEKLFF
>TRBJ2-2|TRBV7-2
CASRVSGGPTGELFF
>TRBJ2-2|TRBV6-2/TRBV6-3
CASRPNRSTGELFF
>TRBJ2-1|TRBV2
CASSEGLAGGRYEQFF
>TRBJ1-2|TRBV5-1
CASSPPEEANYGYTF
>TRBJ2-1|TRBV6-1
CASSEGTGGYNEQFF
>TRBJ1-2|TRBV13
CASSVAGDGYTF
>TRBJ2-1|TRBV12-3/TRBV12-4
CASSFNGPEQFF
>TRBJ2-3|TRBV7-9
CASSMRGSPTQYF
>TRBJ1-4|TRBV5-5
CASSLPYEKLFF
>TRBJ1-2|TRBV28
CASKIGTEFFYGYTF
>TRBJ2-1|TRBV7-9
CASSLQGDEQFF
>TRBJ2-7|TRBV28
CASRGTNLADYEQYF
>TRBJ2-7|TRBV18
CASSPGRTDDHEQYF
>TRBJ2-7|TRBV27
CASSTGFYNEQYF
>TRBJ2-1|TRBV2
CASILTSGANEQFF
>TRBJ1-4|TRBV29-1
CSAEGAWDEKLFF
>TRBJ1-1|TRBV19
CASSIVLFTEAFF
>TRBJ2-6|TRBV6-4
CASGDSGANVLTF
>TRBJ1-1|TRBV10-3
CAISESGGSEAFF
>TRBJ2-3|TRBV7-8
CASSLVMITDTQYF
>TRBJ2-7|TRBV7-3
CASSARDRSGSGLPYEQYF
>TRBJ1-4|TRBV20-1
CSATDLWGANEKLFF
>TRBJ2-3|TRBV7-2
CASSSTRLAGGPGDTQYF
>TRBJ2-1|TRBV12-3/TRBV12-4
CASSSLGQSYNEQFF
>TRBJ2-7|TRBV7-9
CASSLGTSAYYEQYF
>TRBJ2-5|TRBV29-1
CSVAWGETQYF
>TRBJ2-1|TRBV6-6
CASSYPGGGAAYNEQFF
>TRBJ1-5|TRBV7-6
CASSLPTGGRPYQPQHF
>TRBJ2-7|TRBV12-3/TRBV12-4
CASSRSIKPYEQYF
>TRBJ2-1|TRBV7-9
CASPGPGGSYNEQFF
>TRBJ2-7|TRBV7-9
CASSSTGALVEQYF
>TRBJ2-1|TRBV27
CASSIQQGAKFF
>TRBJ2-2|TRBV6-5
CASSYLREQGANTGELFF
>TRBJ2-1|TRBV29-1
CSVPTSGFEQFF
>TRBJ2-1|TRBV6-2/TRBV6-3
CASSYLGYNEQFF
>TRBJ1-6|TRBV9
CASSLDTGGSPLHF
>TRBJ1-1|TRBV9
CASSVATGDTEAFF
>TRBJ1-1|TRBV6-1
CASSLRQGPPTEAFF
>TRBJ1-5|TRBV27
CASSLGPSDSNQPQHF
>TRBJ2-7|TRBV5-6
CASSFQQGIHEQYF
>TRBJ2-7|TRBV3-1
CASSYGQGTYEQYF